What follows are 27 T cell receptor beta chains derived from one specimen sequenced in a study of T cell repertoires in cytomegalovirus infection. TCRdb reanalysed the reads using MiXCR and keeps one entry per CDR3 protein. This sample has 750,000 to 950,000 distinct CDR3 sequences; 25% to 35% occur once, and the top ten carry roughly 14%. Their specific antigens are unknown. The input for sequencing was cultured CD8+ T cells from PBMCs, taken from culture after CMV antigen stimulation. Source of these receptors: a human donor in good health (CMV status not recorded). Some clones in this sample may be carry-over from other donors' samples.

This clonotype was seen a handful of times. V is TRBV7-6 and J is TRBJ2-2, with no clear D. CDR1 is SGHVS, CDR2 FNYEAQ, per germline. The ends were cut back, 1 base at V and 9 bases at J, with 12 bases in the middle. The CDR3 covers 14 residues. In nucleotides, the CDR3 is TGTGCCAGCAGCTTAGAGGGTCGGAGCTGGGAGCTGTTTTTT. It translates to CASSLEGRSWELFF.

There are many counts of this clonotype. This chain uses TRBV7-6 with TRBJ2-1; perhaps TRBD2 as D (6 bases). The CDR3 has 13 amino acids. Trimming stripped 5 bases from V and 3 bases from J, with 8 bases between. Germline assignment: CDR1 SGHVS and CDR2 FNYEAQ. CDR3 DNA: TGTGCCAGCAGCAAGGGACTCTACAATGAGCAGTTCTTC. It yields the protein CASSKGLYNEQFF.

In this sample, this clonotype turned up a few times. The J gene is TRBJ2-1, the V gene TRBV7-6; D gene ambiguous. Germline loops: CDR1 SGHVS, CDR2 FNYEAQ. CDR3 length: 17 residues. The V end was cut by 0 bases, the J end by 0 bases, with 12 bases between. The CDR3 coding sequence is TGTGCCAGCAGCTTAGCATCGGCAGGCTACTCCTACAATGAGCAGTTCTTC. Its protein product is CASSLASAGYSYNEQFF.

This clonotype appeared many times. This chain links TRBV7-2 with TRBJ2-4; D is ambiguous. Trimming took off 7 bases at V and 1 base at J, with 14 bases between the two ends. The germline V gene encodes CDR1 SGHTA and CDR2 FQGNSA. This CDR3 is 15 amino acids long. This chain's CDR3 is CASTFDGLAKNIQYF. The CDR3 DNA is TGTGCCAGCACCTTCGACGGCCTGGCCAAAAACATTCAGTACTTC.

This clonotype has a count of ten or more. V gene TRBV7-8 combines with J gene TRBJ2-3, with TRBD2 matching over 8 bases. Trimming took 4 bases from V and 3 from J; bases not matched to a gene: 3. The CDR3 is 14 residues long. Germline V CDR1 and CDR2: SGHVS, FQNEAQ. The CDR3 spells CASSYGGATDTQYF. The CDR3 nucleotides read TGTGCCAGCAGCTACGGGGGGGCAACAGATACGCAGTATTTT.

CDR3 coding DNA: TGTGCCACCAGTGAGACGGGGGATAGGAATGAGCAGTTCTTC. This gives the protein CATSETGDRNEQFF. The chain carries TRBV24-1 and TRBJ2-1, with D perhaps TRBD2 (6 bases). CDR1 is KGHDR and CDR2 is SFDVKD in the germline V gene. CDR3 length equals 14 residues. V was shortened by 4 bases and J by 7 bases, with 13 bases between the two germline ends.

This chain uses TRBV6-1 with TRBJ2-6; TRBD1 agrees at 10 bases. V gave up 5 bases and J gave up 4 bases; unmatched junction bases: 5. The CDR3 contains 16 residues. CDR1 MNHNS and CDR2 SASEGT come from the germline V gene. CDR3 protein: CASSLDRGLGANVLTF. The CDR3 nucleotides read TGTGCCAGCAGTTTAGACAGGGGGCTGGGGGCCAACGTCCTGACTTTC.

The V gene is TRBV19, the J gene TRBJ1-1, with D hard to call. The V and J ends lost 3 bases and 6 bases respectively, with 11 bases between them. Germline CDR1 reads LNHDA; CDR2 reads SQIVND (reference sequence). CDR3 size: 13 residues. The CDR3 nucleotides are TGTGCCAGTAGTATGTGGAGGCCAGCTGAAGCTTTCTTT. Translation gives CASSMWRPAEAFF.

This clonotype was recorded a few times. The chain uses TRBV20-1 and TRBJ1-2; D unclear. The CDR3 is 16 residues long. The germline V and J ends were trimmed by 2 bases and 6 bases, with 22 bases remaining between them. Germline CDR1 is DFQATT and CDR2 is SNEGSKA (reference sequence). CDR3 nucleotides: TGCAGTGCTAGATTTGCAACAGAAGGCCTCGTGGATGGCTACACCTTC. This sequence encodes CSARFATEGLVDGYTF.

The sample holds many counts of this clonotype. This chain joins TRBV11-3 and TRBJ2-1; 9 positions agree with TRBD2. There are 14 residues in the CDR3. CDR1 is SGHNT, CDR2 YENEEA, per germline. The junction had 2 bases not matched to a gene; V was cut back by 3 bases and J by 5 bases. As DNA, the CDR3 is TGTGCCAGCAGCTTTAGCGGGGGAGACAATGAGCAGTTCTTC. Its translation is CASSFSGGDNEQFF.

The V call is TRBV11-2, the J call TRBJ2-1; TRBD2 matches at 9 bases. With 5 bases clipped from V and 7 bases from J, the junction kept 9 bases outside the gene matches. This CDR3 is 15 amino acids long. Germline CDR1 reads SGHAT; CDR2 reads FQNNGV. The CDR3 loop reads CASSPAGGPRNEQFF. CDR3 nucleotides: TGTGCCAGCAGCCCGGCGGGGGGGCCAAGGAATGAGCAGTTCTTC. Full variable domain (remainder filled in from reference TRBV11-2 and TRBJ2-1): EAGVAQSPRYKIIEKRQSVAFWCNPISGHATLYWYQQILGQGPKLLIQFQNNGVVDDSQLPKDRFSAERLKGVDSTLKIQPAKLEDSAVYLCASSPAGGPRNEQFFGPGTRLTVL.

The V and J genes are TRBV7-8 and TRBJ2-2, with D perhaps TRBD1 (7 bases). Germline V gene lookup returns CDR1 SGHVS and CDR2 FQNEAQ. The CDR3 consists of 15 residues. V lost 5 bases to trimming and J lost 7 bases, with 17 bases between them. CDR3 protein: CASSPAEGAIGELFF. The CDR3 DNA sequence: TGTGCCAGCAGCCCCGCGGAGGGGGCCATCGGGGAGCTGTTTTTT.

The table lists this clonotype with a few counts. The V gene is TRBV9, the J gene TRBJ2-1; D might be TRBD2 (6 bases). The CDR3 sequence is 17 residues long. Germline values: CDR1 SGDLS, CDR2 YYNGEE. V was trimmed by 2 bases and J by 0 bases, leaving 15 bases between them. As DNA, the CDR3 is TGTGCCAGCAGCGTTCTTGGAGGGGCCCGCTCCTACAATGAGCAGTTCTTC. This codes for CASSVLGGARSYNEQFF.

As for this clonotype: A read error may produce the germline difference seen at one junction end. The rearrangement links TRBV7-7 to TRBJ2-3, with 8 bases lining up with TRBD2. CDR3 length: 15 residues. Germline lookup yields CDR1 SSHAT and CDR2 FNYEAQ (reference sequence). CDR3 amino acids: CASSPSAGVTDTQYF. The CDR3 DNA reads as TGTGCTAGCAGCCCCTCAGCGGGGGTCACAGATACGCAGTATTTT.

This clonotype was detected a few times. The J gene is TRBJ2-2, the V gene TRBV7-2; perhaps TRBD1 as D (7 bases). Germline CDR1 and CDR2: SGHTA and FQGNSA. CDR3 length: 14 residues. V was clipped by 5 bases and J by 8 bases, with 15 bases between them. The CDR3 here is CASSPEGARGELFF. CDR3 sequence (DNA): TGTGCCAGCAGCCCGGAGGGGGCGAGAGGGGAGCTGTTTTTT.

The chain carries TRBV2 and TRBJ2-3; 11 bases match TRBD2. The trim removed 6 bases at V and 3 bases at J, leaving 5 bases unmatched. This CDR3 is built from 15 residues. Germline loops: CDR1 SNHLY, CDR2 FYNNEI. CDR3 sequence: CASRGPSGGTDTQYF. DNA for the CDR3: TGTGCCAGCAGGGGGCCTAGCGGGGGGACAGATACGCAGTATTTT. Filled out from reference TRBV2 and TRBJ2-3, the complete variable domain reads EPEVTQTPSHQVTQMGQEVILRCVPISNHLYFYWYRQILGQKVEFLVSFYNNEISEKSEIFDDQFSVERPDGSNFTLKIRSTKLEDSAMYFCASRGPSGGTDTQYFGPGTRLTVL.

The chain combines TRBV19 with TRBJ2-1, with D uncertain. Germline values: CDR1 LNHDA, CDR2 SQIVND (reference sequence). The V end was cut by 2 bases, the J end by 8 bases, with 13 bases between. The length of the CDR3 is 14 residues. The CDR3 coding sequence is TGTGCCAGTAGTATACGGTCCAGGTTTGATGAGCAGTTCTTC. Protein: CASSIRSRFDEQFF.

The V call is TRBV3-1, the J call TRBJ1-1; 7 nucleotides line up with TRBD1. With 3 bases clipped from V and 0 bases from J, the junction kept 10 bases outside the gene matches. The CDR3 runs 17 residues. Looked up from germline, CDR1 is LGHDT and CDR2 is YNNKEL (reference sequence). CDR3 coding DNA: TGTGCCAGCAGCCATGGCCGGGACAGATTTATGAACACTGAAGCTTTCTTT. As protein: CASSHGRDRFMNTEAFF.

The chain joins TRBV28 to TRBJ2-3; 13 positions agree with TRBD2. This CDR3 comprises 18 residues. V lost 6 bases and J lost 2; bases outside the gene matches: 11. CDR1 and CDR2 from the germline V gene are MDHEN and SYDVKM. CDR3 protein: CASSPLRTSGGPTDTQYF. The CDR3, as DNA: TGTGCCAGCAGCCCTCTCCGGACTAGCGGGGGCCCCACAGATACGCAGTATTTT.

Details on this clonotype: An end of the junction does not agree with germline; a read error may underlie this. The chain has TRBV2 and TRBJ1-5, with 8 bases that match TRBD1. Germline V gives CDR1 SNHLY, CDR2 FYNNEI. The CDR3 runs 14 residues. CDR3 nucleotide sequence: TGTGCCAGCAGAGGACAGGGACCTCATCAGCTCCAGCATTTT. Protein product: CASRGQGPHQLQHF. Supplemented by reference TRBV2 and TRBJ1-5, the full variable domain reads EPEVTQTPSHQVTQMGQEVILRCVPISNHLYFYWYRQILGQKVEFLVSFYNNEISEKSEIFDDQFSVERPDGSNFTLKIRSTKLEDSAMYFCASRGQGPHQLQHFGDGTRLSIL.

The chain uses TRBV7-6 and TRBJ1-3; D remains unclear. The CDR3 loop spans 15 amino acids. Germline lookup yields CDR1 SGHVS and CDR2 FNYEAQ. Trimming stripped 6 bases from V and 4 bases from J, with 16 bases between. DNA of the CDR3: TGTGCCAGCAGTCCCCAACCGACCTCCGGAAACACCATATATTTT. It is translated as CASSPQPTSGNTIYF.

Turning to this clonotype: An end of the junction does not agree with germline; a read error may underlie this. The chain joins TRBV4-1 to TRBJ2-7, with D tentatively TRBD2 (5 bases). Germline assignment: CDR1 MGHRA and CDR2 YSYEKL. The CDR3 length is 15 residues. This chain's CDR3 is CASSQTLAQSYEQYF. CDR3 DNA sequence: TGTGCCAGCAGCCAAACCCTAGCCCAATCCTACGAGCAGTACTTC.

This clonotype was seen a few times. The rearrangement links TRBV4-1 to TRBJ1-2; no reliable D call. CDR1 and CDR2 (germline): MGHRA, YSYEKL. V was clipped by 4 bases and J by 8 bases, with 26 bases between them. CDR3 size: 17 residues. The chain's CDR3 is CASSLFPQTHEMSGYTF. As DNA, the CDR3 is TGCGCCAGCAGCCTATTTCCCCAGACCCACGAAATGTCGGGCTACACCTTC.

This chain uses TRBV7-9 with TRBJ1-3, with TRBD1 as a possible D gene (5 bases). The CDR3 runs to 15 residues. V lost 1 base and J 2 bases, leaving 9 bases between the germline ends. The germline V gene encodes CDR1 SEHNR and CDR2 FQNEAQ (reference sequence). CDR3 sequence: CASSLVRDPGNTIYF. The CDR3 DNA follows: TGTGCCAGCAGCTTAGTTAGGGACCCTGGAAACACCATATATTTT. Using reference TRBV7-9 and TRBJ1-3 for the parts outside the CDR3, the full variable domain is DTGVSQNPRHKITKRGQNVTFRCDPISEHNRLYWYRQTLGQGPEFLTYFQNEAQLEKSRLLSDRFSAERPKGSFSTLEIQRTEQGDSAMYLCASSLVRDPGNTIYFGEGSWLTVV.

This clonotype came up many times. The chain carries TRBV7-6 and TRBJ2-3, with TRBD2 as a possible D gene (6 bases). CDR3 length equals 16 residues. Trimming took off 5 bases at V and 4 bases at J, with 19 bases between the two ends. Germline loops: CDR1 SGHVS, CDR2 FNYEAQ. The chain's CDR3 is CASSPPEGREADTQYF. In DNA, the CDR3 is TGTGCCAGCAGCCCACCGGAGGGCCGGGAAGCAGATACGCAGTATTTT.

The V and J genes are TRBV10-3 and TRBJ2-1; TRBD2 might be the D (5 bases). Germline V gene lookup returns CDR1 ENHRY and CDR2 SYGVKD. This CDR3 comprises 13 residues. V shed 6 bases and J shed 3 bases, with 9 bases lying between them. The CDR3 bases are TGTGCCATCAGACGGGAAAACTACAATGAGCAGTTCTTC. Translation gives CAIRRENYNEQFF.

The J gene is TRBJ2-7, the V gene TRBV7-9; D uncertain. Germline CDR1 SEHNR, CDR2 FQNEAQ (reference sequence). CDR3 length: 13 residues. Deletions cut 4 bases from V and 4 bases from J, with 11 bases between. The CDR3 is CASSSIDRYEQYV. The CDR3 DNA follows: TGTGCCAGCAGCTCCATCGATCGGTACGAGCAGTACGTC.